Listed below are T cell receptor beta chains from one sample, sequenced in a study of blood T cell repertoires in COVID-19. Method: immunoSEQ multiplex PCR; TCRdb's copy keeps in-frame clones and lacks some. The data contain over 85,000 clones, roughly 82% of them singletons. The sample comprised peripheral blood. The receptors shown here come from a woman aged 55-75 years with acute or convalescent COVID-19. Each CDR3 is given with its conserved first and last residue. D genes are given only for firm matches. Expanded clones get a size class; other rows say once, few or many, or leave the size out.

v_call	clone_size	j_call	d_call	cdr3_nt	cdr3_aa
TRBV28	NA	TRBJ1-1	NA	TGTGCCAGCAGCCCCTCCACCCCGGGAGGGAAGACTGAAGCTTTCTTT	CASSPSTPGGKTEAFF
TRBV11-2	NA	TRBJ1-4	NA	TGTGCCAGCAGCTCTACGAAAAAACAGGGACCTAATGAAAAACTGTTTTTT	CASSSTKKQGPNEKLFF
TRBV7-2	NA	TRBJ2-2	NA	TGTGCCAGCAGCCCATACTTGTGGGGGGGCGGGACCGGGGAGCTGTTTTTT	CASSPYLWGGGTGELFF
TRBV5-1	once	TRBJ2-1	TRBD1	TGCGCCAGCAGCTCAGGACAGGGGCCTTACAATGAGCAGTTCTTC	CASSSGQGPYNEQFF
TRBV7-9	NA	TRBJ1-1	TRBD1	TGTGCCAGCAGCCAGGACAGGGTGAGCACTGAAGCTTTCTTT	CASSQDRVSTEAFF
TRBV6-2/TRBV6-3	NA	TRBJ2-7	NA	TGTGCCAGCAGTTCCACAGGTTACGAGCAGTACTTC	CASSSTGYEQYF
TRBV7-2	once	TRBJ1-1	NA	TGTGCCAGCAGCTTATTTCGGGGAGGAAACACTGAAGCTTTCTTT	CASSLFRGGNTEAFF
TRBV14	NA	TRBJ1-2	TRBD1	TGTGCCAGCAGCGAGACAGGGGATGGTGGCTACACCTTC	CASSETGDGGYTF
TRBV18	NA	TRBJ2-7	TRBD1	TGTGCCAGCTCACCTCAGGGGGAGAACTACGAGCAGTACTTC	CASSPQGENYEQYF
TRBV28	once	TRBJ2-4	NA	TGTGCTGAGGATCGTACACAGGCCGAAAACATTCAGTACTTC	CAEDRTQAENIQYF
TRBV5-5	once	TRBJ2-5	TRBD2	TGTGCCAGCAGCAGGGGACTAGCGGGGGTACAAGAGACCCAGTACTTC	CASSRGLAGVQETQYF
TRBV30	NA	TRBJ2-7	TRBD1	TGTGCCTGGAGGGGTTGGGGGACAGACACTTCCGAGCAGTACTTC	CAWRGWGTDTSEQYF
TRBV11-2	NA	TRBJ2-7	TRBD1	TGTGCCAGCAGCATAGGACAGGGCTCCTACGAGCAGTACTTC	CASSIGQGSYEQYF
TRBV27	few	TRBJ2-2	TRBD2	TGTGCCAGCAGTTATGCTAGCGGAGGCACCGGGGAGCTGTTTTTT	CASSYASGGTGELFF
TRBV19	NA	TRBJ1-5	NA	TGTGCCAGTAGTCCTCAGATTAGCAATCAGCCCCAGCATTTT	CASSPQISNQPQHF
TRBV7-3	NA	TRBJ1-2	TRBD1	TGTGCCAGCAGCCCAGGGTCTCAGGGGGCTAACTATGGCTACACCTTC	CASSPGSQGANYGYTF
TRBV6-2/TRBV6-3	NA	TRBJ1-2	NA	TGTGCCAGCAGTTACGAAGCGGGCAGGGAAGACCCCTGGGCTCCTAACTATGGCTACACCTTC	CASSYEAGREDPWAPNYGYTF
TRBV19	NA	TRBJ1-1	NA	TGTGCCTCTCAGGGGAACACTGAAGCTTTCTTT	CASQGNTEAFF
TRBV7-7	NA	TRBJ2-1	NA	TGTGCCAGCAGCTTAGACATAAGGGGTGAGCAGTTCTTC	CASSLDIRGEQFF
TRBV15	few	TRBJ2-7	NA	TGTGCCACCAGCTTCCTCGGAGGGGGCCCCTACGAGCAGTACTTC	CATSFLGGGPYEQYF
TRBV7-2	NA	TRBJ1-5	NA	TGTGCCAGCAGCTTACTCGGGGGGGGCAATCAGCCCCAGCATTTT	CASSLLGGGNQPQHF
TRBV5-6	NA	TRBJ2-7	NA	TGTGCCAGCAGCTTAAGGATAGGCTTCGGGGAGCAGTACTTC	CASSLRIGFGEQYF
TRBV7-9	NA	TRBJ1-1	NA	TGTGCCAGCAGCTTAGAACAGGAGAACACTGAAGCTTTCTTT	CASSLEQENTEAFF
TRBV28	NA	TRBJ2-5	NA	TGTGCCAGCAGGCCTACTACAGCGGAAGAGACCCAGTACTTC	CASRPTTAEETQYF
TRBV15	NA	TRBJ2-5	NA	TGTGCCACCGAAGGTGAGGGAGAGACCCAGTACTTC	CATEGEGETQYF
TRBV7-2	NA	TRBJ2-3	TRBD2	TGTGCCAGCAGCCAAGAGGGACTAGCGGGGGGTAAGGCGCAGTATTTT	CASSQEGLAGGKAQYF
TRBV7-6	NA	TRBJ2-7	TRBD1	TGTGCCAGCAGCCAGGGGACAGGGAAAACGGACGAGCAGTACTTC	CASSQGTGKTDEQYF
TRBV6-5	NA	TRBJ2-5	TRBD2	TGTGCCAGCAGCCAACTAGCGGGGGCTGAGACCCAGTACTTC	CASSQLAGAETQYF
TRBV19	NA	TRBJ2-1	NA	TGTGCCAGTAGCCCCACAGGGTTGACCTACAATGAGCAGTTCTTC	CASSPTGLTYNEQFF
TRBV24-1	NA	TRBJ2-2	NA	TGTGCCACCAGAGGAGGGCTTGTCACCGGGGAGCTGTTTTTT	CATRGGLVTGELFF
TRBV2	NA	TRBJ2-5	NA	TGTGCCAGCGAGGGAGGAGCGGGCCGAGGGGAGACCCAGTACTTC	CASEGGAGRGETQYF
TRBV11-3	NA	TRBJ2-5	NA	TGTGCCAGCAGCCAGGGCCTCGGAAGAGAGACCCAGTACTTC	CASSQGLGRETQYF
TRBV7-9	once	TRBJ2-1	NA	TGTGCCAGCAGCTTAGCCGCGCCGGCCTACAATGAGCAGTTCTTC	CASSLAAPAYNEQFF
TRBV5-6	few	TRBJ2-7	TRBD2	TGTGCCAGCAGCTCGACTAGCGGGGTATACGAGCAGTACTTC	CASSSTSGVYEQYF
TRBV21-1	few	TRBJ1-2	NA	TGTGCCAGCAGCAAAGATGGCAGGAAATCCTATGGCTACACCTTC	CASSKDGRKSYGYTF
TRBV6-6	few	TRBJ1-4	TRBD1	TGTGCCAGCAGTCCGACAGGGGTAGGAGAAAAACTGTTTTTT	CASSPTGVGEKLFF
TRBV29-1	once	TRBJ2-5	TRBD2	TGCAGCGCCGCGGCTAGCGGGACTGAGACCCAGTACTTC	CSAAASGTETQYF
TRBV9	few	TRBJ1-1	TRBD1	TGTGCCAGCAGCGTAGCCGTGGGACAGGGTAGCATGAACACTGAAGCTTTCTTT	CASSVAVGQGSMNTEAFF
TRBV5-6	NA	TRBJ1-2	NA	TGTGCCAGCAGCTTGTCGAAGTGGAGTGATTTCGATGGCTACACCTTC	CASSLSKWSDFDGYTF
TRBV4-2	NA	TRBJ1-5	NA	TGTGCCAGCAGCCAAGAAGGAGTGAGCAATCAGCCCCAGCATTTT	CASSQEGVSNQPQHF
TRBV28	NA	TRBJ2-7	NA	TGTGCCAGCAGTTTATTCACAGGAAGCTACGAGCAGTACTTC	CASSLFTGSYEQYF
TRBV19	NA	TRBJ2-5	TRBD1	TGTGCCAGTAGTATTGGGGGGACAGGGGGCGCCGAGACCCAGTACTTC	CASSIGGTGGAETQYF
TRBV5-4	NA	TRBJ1-4	TRBD1	TGTGCCAGCAGCTTGGGGGGGACGACCGGGACAGCGGGTGAAAAACTGTTTTTT	CASSLGGTTGTAGEKLFF
TRBV4-1	NA	TRBJ1-2	TRBD1	TGCGCCAGCAGCCAGACAGGGGACTATGGCTACACCTTC	CASSQTGDYGYTF
TRBV12-3/TRBV12-4	NA	TRBJ1-2	NA	TGTGCCAGCAGTTTGGCGGGGGATCGGGGCTACACCTTC	CASSLAGDRGYTF
TRBV27	NA	TRBJ2-4	NA	TGTGCCAGCAGTTTTCTGCAGGGGGGCATTCAGTACTTC	CASSFLQGGIQYF
TRBV19	NA	TRBJ1-3	NA	TGTGCCAGTCGGTATGTCTCTGGAAACACCATATATTTT	CASRYVSGNTIYF
TRBV9	NA	TRBJ1-4	TRBD1	TGTGCCAGCAGCGTAGGAGAGACAGGGATTAATGAAAAACTGTTTTTT	CASSVGETGINEKLFF
TRBV19	NA	TRBJ2-1	NA	TGTGCCAGTAGTGCCCTGGGACTTGGCAATGAGCAGTTCTTC	CASSALGLGNEQFF
TRBV28	NA	TRBJ2-1	TRBD2	TGTGCCAGCAGTTTAGGGGCTAGCGGAAACAATGAGCAGTTCTTC	CASSLGASGNNEQFF
TRBV9	NA	TRBJ2-3	NA	TGTGCCAGCAGCGTAGGCAGGGGGGTAACTAGCACAGATACGCAGTATTTT	CASSVGRGVTSTDTQYF
TRBV6-6	once	TRBJ2-2	TRBD2	TGTGCCAGCTCTCGGGGGGCGAACACCGGGGAGCTGTTTTTT	CASSRGANTGELFF
TRBV4-2	NA	TRBJ2-5	TRBD2	TGTGCCAGCAGCCAAGTAGCGGGGAACCAAGAGACCCAGTACTTC	CASSQVAGNQETQYF
TRBV28	NA	TRBJ1-4	TRBD1	TGTGCCAGCAGTTTCAAAGACAGGGCAATTCTAGAAAAACTGTTTTTT	CASSFKDRAILEKLFF